These 17 T cell receptor beta chains originate from one sample sequenced in a study of blood T cell repertoires in COVID-19. The repertoire was sequenced with immunoSEQ multiplex PCR; TCRdb's copy has only in-frame clones and lacks some. Here the sample spans tens of thousands of clones, about three quarters being singletons. Material: peripheral blood. The receptors originated from a man aged 60-69 years with active COVID-19.

In nucleotides, the CDR3 is TGCGCCAGCAGCTTGAATACGGGGGAGGGGAACGATGAGCAGTTCTTC. This encodes CASSLNTGEGNDEQFF. The chain recombines TRBV5-1 with TRBJ2-1, with 7 bases fitting TRBD2. Germline V gene data show CDR1 as SGHRS and CDR2 as YFSETQ. This CDR3 comprises 16 residues. Unmatched junction bases numbered 12, after V lost 1 base and J lost 8 bases.

This clone was seen only once. The rearrangement joins TRBV11-1 to TRBJ1-2; TRBD1 might be the D (6 bases). The CDR3 runs to 14 residues. Germline CDR1 SGHAT, CDR2 FQDESV (reference sequence). Trimming removed 3 bases from V and 5 bases from J, with 13 bases in between. The CDR3 spells CASSLATGRYGYTF. The CDR3 DNA reads TGTGCCAGCAGCTTGGCGACAGGAAGATATGGCTACACCTTC.

This clone was found a few times. The chain is built from TRBV2 and TRBJ1-5; D is possibly TRBD1 (6 bases). Trimming left V 1 base short and J 0 bases short, with 7 bases between. This CDR3 spans 15 amino acids. Germline assignment: CDR1 SNHLY and CDR2 FYNNEI. The CDR3 DNA sequence: TGTGCCAGCAGTGAAGGACAGGCTAGCAATCAGCCCCAGCATTTT. Protein product: CASSEGQASNQPQHF.

The table lists this clone with a few counts. The V and J genes are TRBV7-9 and TRBJ2-7; 7 bases line up with TRBD2. Trimming removed 1 base from V and 5 bases from J; junction bases left unmatched: 11. Looked up from germline, CDR1 is SEHNR and CDR2 is FQNEAQ (reference sequence). The CDR3 has 16 amino acids. CDR3 nucleotide sequence: TGTGCCAGCAGCTTAGTAACCGGGCGGGAGTCGGACGAGCAGTACTTC. It translates to CASSLVTGRESDEQYF.

This clone was counted between two and nine times. The chain combines TRBV5-4 with TRBJ1-1; TRBD1 is a possible D gene (5 bases). The CDR3 is 14 residues long. The germline V gene has CDR1 SGHNT and CDR2 YYREEE (reference sequence). Trimming removed 2 bases from V and 1 base from J, with 9 bases in between. CDR3 bases: TGTGCCAGCAGCTTAGGGGTGACGAACACTGAAGCTTTCTTT. Residues: CASSLGVTNTEAFF.

The chain combines TRBV6-2 or TRBV6-3 with TRBJ2-3, with D unresolved. The V and J ends lost 6 bases and 10 bases respectively, with 14 bases between them. Germline lookup yields CDR1 MNHEY and CDR2 SVGEGT. The CDR3 totals 12 residues. CDR3 sequence: CASSQTHFAQYF. The DNA of the CDR3 is TGTGCCAGCAGCCAGACTCATTTCGCGCAGTATTTT.

V usage is TRBV12-2 and J usage is TRBJ2-1; the DNA was not used to check the table's D call, TRBD1. TRBV12-2 is marked as a pseudogene. This CDR3 comprises 16 residues. CDR3 sequence: CASRLTHRGRDNEQFF. The CDR3 coding sequence is TGTGCAAGTCGCTTAACCCACAGGGGGCGGGACAATGAGCAGTTCTTC.

This sequence joins TRBV9 and TRBJ2-3; 12 bases are a match to TRBD2. The CDR3 runs 16 residues. Looked up from germline, CDR1 is SGDLS and CDR2 is YYNGEE. Trimming took 4 bases from V and 4 from J; bases not matched to a gene: 7. In DNA form, the CDR3 reads TGTGCCAGCAGCCCTCGGACTAGCGGGACGGCAGATACGCAGTATTTT. Translated: CASSPRTSGTADTQYF.

This chain joins TRBV11-1 and TRBJ1-6; tentative D call: TRBD1 (6 bases). Germline-derived CDR1 and CDR2 are SGHAT and FQDESV (reference sequence). This CDR3 is 16 amino acids long. V gave up 1 base and J gave up 7 bases, with 14 bases separating them. The CDR3 spells CASSLETGTANSPLHF. The CDR3 nucleotides read TGTGCCAGCAGCTTAGAAACAGGGACGGCCAATTCACCCCTCCACTTT.

V is TRBV28 and J is TRBJ2-5, with D tentatively TRBD1 (6 bases). With 5 bases removed from V and 14 bases from J, the gap between germline ends came to 18 bases. This CDR3 has 12 residues. Looked up from germline, CDR1 is MDHEN and CDR2 is SYDVKM. The DNA for the CDR3 is TGTGCCAGCAGTAGCCTGAGGGGGTCGATATACTTC. Residues: CASSSLRGSIYF.

The gene calls are TRBV19 and TRBJ2-7, with D possibly being TRBD1 (6 bases). The CDR3 consists of 13 residues. Germline CDR1 LNHDA, CDR2 SQIVND (reference sequence). V gave up 6 bases and J gave up 7 bases, with 16 bases separating them. The chain's CDR3 is CASSRDNRKEQYF. Here the CDR3 DNA reads TGTGCCAGTAGCAGGGACAATCGAAAAGAGCAGTACTTC.

This sequence joins TRBV7-9 and TRBJ2-2; no reliable D call. The CDR3 is 13 amino acids. Looked up from germline, CDR1 is SEHNR and CDR2 is FQNEAQ (reference sequence). The germline V and J ends were trimmed by 4 bases and 7 bases, with 10 bases remaining between them. The CDR3 sequence is CASSSPRSGELFF. The CDR3 nucleotides are TGTGCCAGCAGCTCACCCCGTAGCGGGGAGCTGTTTTTT.

This clone was detected only once. The J gene is TRBJ2-7, the V gene TRBV7-8; TRBD2 might be the D (5 bases). CDR1 is SGHVS and CDR2 is FQNEAQ in the germline V gene. The CDR3 loop spans 15 amino acids. Trimming took 1 base from V and 4 from J, leaving 14 bases between them. As DNA, the CDR3 is TGTGCCAGCAGCTTAGGGTCGGGGTTGGGGTACGAGCAGTACTTC. This translates into CASSLGSGLGYEQYF.

The V call is TRBV27, the J call TRBJ2-3; 8 nucleotides match TRBD2. This CDR3 region has 14 residues. Germline CDR1 is MNHEY and CDR2 is SMNVEV (reference sequence). The J segment lost 2 bases and the V segment lost 7 bases, leaving 5 bases of the junction unmatched. The CDR3 nucleotides read TGTGCCAGCATGACTAGCGAATTCACAGATACGCAGTATTTT. Residues: CASMTSEFTDTQYF.

The chain employs TRBV4-2 and TRBJ2-3, with D unclear. The V end was cut by 1 base, the J end by 2 bases, with 4 bases between. The CDR3 length is 13 residues. Germline assignment: CDR1 LGHNA and CDR2 YNFKEQ. The CDR3 region has the DNA TGTGCCAGCAGCCAAGGAGTCACAGATACGCAGTATTTT. As protein: CASSQGVTDTQYF.

For this clone: One junction end does not reproduce the germline sequence, and a read error may be involved. This sequence joins TRBV7-6 and TRBJ2-7; tentative D call: TRBD2 (6 bases). Germline V gene lookup returns CDR1 SGHVS and CDR2 FNYEAQ. There are 12 residues in the CDR3. This chain's CDR3 is CASSSSGGRRNF. The CDR3 DNA is TGTGCCAGCAGTAGTAGCGGCGGCCGTAGGAACTTC.

The V gene is TRBV5-6, the J gene TRBJ1-2; 7 bases map to TRBD1. The germline CDR1 and CDR2 sequences are SGHDT and YYEEEE. Losses at the gene ends were 0 bases for V and 7 bases for J; bases not matched to a gene: 3. The CDR3 runs to 13 residues. The CDR3 loop reads CASSLAAGGGYTF. In nucleotides, the CDR3 is TGTGCCAGCAGCTTGGCGGCAGGGGGTGGCTACACCTTC.